The source of this T cell receptor beta chain is a study of OX40 agonist ivuxolimab in advanced cancers. Study conclusions and caveats: Clonal expansion in partial responders at 0.1-3.0 mg/kg ranked among the lowest.

With respect to this clone: Its antigen is currently unknown.

TCRdb's table, derived via immunoSEQ multiplex PCR, lists solely in-frame clones and lacks some. This sample yields tens of thousands of clones, of which 92% are seen a single time; about 8% belongs to the top ten. CDR3 length: 15 amino acids. The V and J ends lost 2 bases and 4 bases, in that order; junction bases with no gene match: 7. Germline assignment: CDR1 SGHTA and CDR2 FQGTGA. The investigators sampled blood at baseline, at cycle 4 day 1, and at cycle 7 day 1. This receptor was taken from an adult with an advanced solid tumor such as melanoma, head and neck, liver or kidney cancer. The J gene is TRBJ1-2, the V gene TRBV7-3; 7 bases agree with TRBD1. The specimen comprised CD4+ or CD8+ T cells sorted from blood, sampled in a trial of the OX40 agonist ivuxolimab. In DNA, the CDR3 is TGTGCCAGCAGCTTATCTGGGGACAGCCTCTATGGCTACACCTTC. As protein: CASSLSGDSLYGYTF.